Listed below are T cell receptor beta chains from one sample, sequenced in a study of blood T cell repertoires in COVID-19. Sequenced by immunoSEQ multiplex PCR; TCRdb stores in-frame clones only, minus some. In the table there are about 89,000 clones, about 84% of which are singletons. The sample taken for sequencing was peripheral blood. The receptors here all came from an elderly woman with acute or convalescent COVID-19. Both conserved end residues are part of each CDR3. D genes are given only for firm matches. Where a row states a size, it is once, few, many or the class of an expanded clone; other rows omit it.

>NA|TRBD1|TRBV11-1|TRBJ2-3
CASSKRTGPDTQYF
TGTGCCAGCAGCAAGCGGACAGGCCCGGATACGCAGTATTTT
>NA|TRBD1|TRBV28|TRBJ1-1
CASSHRPQGAITEAFF
TGTGCCAGCAGCCACCGCCCCCAGGGGGCGATCACTGAAGCTTTCTTT
>NA|NA|TRBV29-1|TRBJ2-3
CSAATDLGDTQYF
TGCAGCGCAGCGACAGACCTGGGGGATACGCAGTATTTT
>NA|TRBD1|TRBV30|TRBJ1-2
CAWSPRQGALGTF
TGTGCCTGGAGTCCACGACAGGGAGCCCTAGGCACCTTC
>NA|TRBD2|TRBV15|TRBJ2-3
CATRRGLAGHTDTQYF
TGTGCCACCAGACGGGGCCTAGCGGGTCACACAGATACGCAGTATTTT
>few|NA|TRBV28|TRBJ1-5
CAWDTNSNQPQHF
TGTGCCTGGGACACGAATAGCAATCAGCCCCAGCATTTT
>NA|TRBD2|TRBV7-2|TRBJ2-3
CASSYWPGLATDTQYF
TGTGCCAGCAGCTACTGGCCCGGACTAGCGACAGATACGCAGTATTTT
>NA|NA|TRBV5-1|TRBJ1-4
CASSLLGQSNEKLFF
TGCGCCAGCAGCTTGCTCGGACAGAGTAATGAAAAACTGTTTTTT
>NA|NA|TRBV18|TRBJ2-5
CASSPASGYQETQYF
TGTGCCAGCTCACCGGCATCAGGGTACCAAGAGACCCAGTACTTC
>NA|TRBD1|TRBV2|TRBJ1-1
CASSMTGRNTEAFF
TGTGCCAGCAGTATGACAGGGCGGAACACTGAAGCTTTCTTT
>few|NA|TRBV28|TRBJ1-2
CASRTQGNYGYTF
TGTGCCAGCAGAACGCAGGGAAACTATGGCTACACCTTC
>NA|NA|TRBV2|TRBJ1-2
CASTDQGRYTF
TGTGCCAGCACGGATCAGGGAAGGTACACCTTC
>NA|NA|TRBV4-2|TRBJ1-2
CASSQGPQTAGYGYTF
TGTGCCAGCAGCCAGGGGCCACAAACGGCGGGGTATGGCTACACCTTC
>NA|TRBD1|TRBV7-2|TRBJ1-2
CASSYDRAGYTF
TGTGCCAGCAGCTACGACAGGGCCGGCTACACCTTC
>NA|TRBD1|TRBV27|TRBJ2-1
CASSFSGTGHNEQFF
TGTGCCAGCAGTTTCTCCGGGACAGGGCACAATGAGCAGTTCTTC
>NA|TRBD1|TRBV7-9|TRBJ1-4
CASSQETGGLFF
TGTGCCAGCAGCCAAGAGACAGGGGGACTGTTTTTT
>NA|NA|TRBV4-3|TRBJ1-1
CASSQVVGATEAFF
TGCGCCAGCAGCCAAGTTGTGGGGGCAACTGAAGCTTTCTTT
>NA|TRBD1|TRBV11-2|TRBJ1-6
CASSLTGQGEYNSPLHF
TGTGCCAGCAGCTTAACGGGACAGGGAGAATATAATTCACCCCTCCACTTT
>NA|NA|TRBV5-1|TRBJ1-1
CASSLFQGYTEAFF
TGCGCCAGCAGCTTGTTTCAGGGTTATACTGAAGCTTTCTTT
>NA|TRBD1|TRBV9|TRBJ1-2
CASSSRDSHRGYTF
TGTGCCAGCAGCTCAAGGGACAGCCACCGGGGCTACACCTTC
>NA|TRBD2|TRBV3-1/TRBV3-2|TRBJ2-5
CASSPTAGGLETQYF
TGTGCCAGCAGCCCCACGGCGGGGGGGCTGGAGACCCAGTACTTC
>NA|TRBD1|TRBV6-5|TRBJ1-6
CASSQGAGYNSPLHF
TGTGCCAGCAGCCAGGGGGCCGGCTATAATTCACCCCTCCACTTT
>NA|NA|TRBV28|TRBJ1-1
CASSPPGNTEAFF
TGTGCCAGCAGCCCACCCGGGAACACTGAAGCTTTCTTT
>few|NA|TRBV7-2|TRBJ2-5
CASSLATSAQGTQYF
TGTGCCAGCAGCTTAGCGACGAGCGCCCAAGGGACCCAGTACTTC
>NA|TRBD2|TRBV2|TRBJ2-5
CASSGGTRAAGTQYF
TGTGCCAGCAGTGGGGGGACTAGAGCCGCGGGGACCCAGTACTTC
>NA|TRBD2|TRBV9|TRBJ2-3
CASSVATRLAGTDTQYF
TGTGCCAGCAGCGTAGCTACGCGACTAGCGGGCACAGATACGCAGTATTTT
>NA|NA|TRBV29-1|TRBJ1-1
CSVASLTNTEAFF
TGCAGCGTTGCCAGTCTTACGAACACTGAAGCTTTCTTT
>NA|NA|TRBV5-1|TRBJ2-2
CASSLGQQSTGELFF
TGCGCCAGCAGCTTGGGACAGCAATCCACCGGGGAGCTGTTTTTT
>NA|NA|TRBV13|TRBJ1-3
CASSLGDTGNTIYF
TGTGCCAGCAGCTTAGGGGACACGGGAAACACCATATATTTT
>NA|TRBD1|TRBV10-3|TRBJ1-1
CAISTGTGKGDEAFF
TGTGCCATCAGTACCGGGACAGGGAAAGGGGATGAAGCTTTCTTT
>NA|NA|TRBV5-4|TRBJ2-1
CASSQEGRVFVNEQFF
TGTGCCAGCAGCCAGGAGGGCAGGGTATTTGTCAATGAGCAGTTCTTC
>NA|NA|TRBV11-2|TRBJ1-1
CASSSSTVNTEAFF
TGTGCCAGCAGCTCTAGCACAGTGAACACTGAAGCTTTCTTT
>NA|TRBD1|TRBV5-6|TRBJ1-2
CASSSRDRGREGYTF
TGTGCCAGCAGCAGCCGGGACAGGGGGCGAGAGGGCTACACCTTC
>NA|NA|TRBV28|TRBJ1-6
CASSLGSSYNSPLHF
TGTGCCAGCAGTTTGGGGAGCTCCTATAATTCACCCCTCCACTTT
>NA|TRBD1|TRBV28|TRBJ1-6
CASSPTTGRSPLHF
TGTGCCAGCAGTCCGACGACAGGGAGGTCACCCCTCCACTTT
>once|NA|TRBV5-8|TRBJ1-2
CASSLSSQGISYGYTF
TGTGCCAGCAGCTTGTCAAGTCAGGGGATTTCGTATGGCTACACCTTC
>NA|TRBD1|TRBV18|TRBJ1-2
CASSPQPGTGGGYTF
TGTGCCAGCTCACCACAGCCCGGGACAGGGGGTGGCTACACCTTC
>NA|NA|TRBV28|TRBJ1-2
CASSMRLGGYTF
TGTGCCAGCAGTATGAGGCTCGGTGGCTACACCTTC
>NA|NA|TRBV6-5|TRBJ1-2
CASKQETNYGYTF
TGTGCCAGCAAACAGGAGACTAACTATGGCTACACCTTC
>NA|TRBD1|TRBV5-4|TRBJ2-5
CASSWDRGAQTQYF
TGTGCCAGCAGCTGGGACAGGGGTGCGCAGACCCAGTACTTC
>NA|TRBD1|TRBV9|TRBJ1-4
CASSVGTGGNEKLFF
TGTGCCAGCAGCGTAGGGACAGGGGGTAATGAAAAACTGTTTTTT
>NA|NA|TRBV7-8|TRBJ1-1
CASSLVVGRGEGMNTEAFF
TGTGCCAGCAGCTTAGTTGTCGGCAGAGGGGAGGGGATGAACACTGAAGCTTTCTTT
>once|TRBD1|TRBV6-2/TRBV6-3|TRBJ1-1
CASSYPSWTGTTLTEAFF
TGTGCCAGCAGTTACCCTTCATGGACAGGTACAACCCTCACTGAAGCTTTCTTT